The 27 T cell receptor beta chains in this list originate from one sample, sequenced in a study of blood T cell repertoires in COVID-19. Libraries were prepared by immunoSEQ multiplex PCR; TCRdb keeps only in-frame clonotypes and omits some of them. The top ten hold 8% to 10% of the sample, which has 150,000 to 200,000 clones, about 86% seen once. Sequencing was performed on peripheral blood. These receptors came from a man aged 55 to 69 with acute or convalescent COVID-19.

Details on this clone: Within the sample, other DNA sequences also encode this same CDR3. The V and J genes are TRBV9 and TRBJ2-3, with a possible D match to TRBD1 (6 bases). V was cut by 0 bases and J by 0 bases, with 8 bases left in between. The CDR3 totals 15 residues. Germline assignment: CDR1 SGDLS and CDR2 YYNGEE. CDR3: CASSVATGSTDTQYF. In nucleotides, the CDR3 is TGTGCCAGCAGCGTAGCTACAGGGAGCACAGATACGCAGTATTTT.

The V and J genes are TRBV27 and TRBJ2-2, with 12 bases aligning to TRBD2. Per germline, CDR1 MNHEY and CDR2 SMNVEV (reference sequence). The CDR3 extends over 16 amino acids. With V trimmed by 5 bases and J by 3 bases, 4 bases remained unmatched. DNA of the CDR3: TGTGCCAGCAGTATTGGACTAGCGGGACACACCGGGGAGCTGTTTTTT. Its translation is CASSIGLAGHTGELFF.

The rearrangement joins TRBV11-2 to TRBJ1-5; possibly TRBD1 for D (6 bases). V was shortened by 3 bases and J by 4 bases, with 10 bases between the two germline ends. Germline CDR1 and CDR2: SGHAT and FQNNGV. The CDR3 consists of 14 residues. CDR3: CASSLVGANQPQHF. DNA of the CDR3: TGTGCCAGCAGCTTGGTGGGGGCGAATCAGCCCCAGCATTTT.

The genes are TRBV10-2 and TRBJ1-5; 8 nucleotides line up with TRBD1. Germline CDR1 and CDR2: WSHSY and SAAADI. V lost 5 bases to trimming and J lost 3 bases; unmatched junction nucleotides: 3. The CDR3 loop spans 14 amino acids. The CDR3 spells CASSWTGYNQPQHF. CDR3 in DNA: TGCGCCAGCAGTTGGACAGGGTACAATCAGCCCCAGCATTTT.

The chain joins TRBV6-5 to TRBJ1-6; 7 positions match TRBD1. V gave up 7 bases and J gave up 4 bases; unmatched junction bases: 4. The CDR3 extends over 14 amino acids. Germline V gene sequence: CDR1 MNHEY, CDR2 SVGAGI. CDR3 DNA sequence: TGTGCCAGCACCCCGGGACAGTATAATTCACCCCTCCACTTT. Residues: CASTPGQYNSPLHF.

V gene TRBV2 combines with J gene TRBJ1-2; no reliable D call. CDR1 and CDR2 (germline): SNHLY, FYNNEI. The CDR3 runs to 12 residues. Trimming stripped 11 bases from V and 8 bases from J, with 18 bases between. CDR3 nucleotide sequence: TGTGCCTGGAAAAGGTCCGAGGAAGGCTACACCTTC. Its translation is CAWKRSEEGYTF.

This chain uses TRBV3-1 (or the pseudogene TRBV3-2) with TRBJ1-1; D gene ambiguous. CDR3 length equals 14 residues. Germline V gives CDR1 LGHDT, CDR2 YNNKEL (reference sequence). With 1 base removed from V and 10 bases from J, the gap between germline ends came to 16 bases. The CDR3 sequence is CASSQGKIAGGAFF. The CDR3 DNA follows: TGTGCCAGCAGCCAAGGGAAAATAGCGGGAGGAGCTTTCTTT.

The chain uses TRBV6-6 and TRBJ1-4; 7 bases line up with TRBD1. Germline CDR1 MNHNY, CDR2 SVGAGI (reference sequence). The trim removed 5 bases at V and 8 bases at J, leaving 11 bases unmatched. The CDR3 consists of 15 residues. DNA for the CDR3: TGTGCCAGCAGTCCGCCGACAGGGCTGGGCGAAAAACTGTTTTTT. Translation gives CASSPPTGLGEKLFF.

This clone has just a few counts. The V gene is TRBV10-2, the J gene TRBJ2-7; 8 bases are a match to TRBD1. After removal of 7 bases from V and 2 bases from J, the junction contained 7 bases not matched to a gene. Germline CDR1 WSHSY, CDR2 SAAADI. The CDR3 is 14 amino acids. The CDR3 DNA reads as TGCGCCAGCACCACGGACAGGGAGCCCTACGAGCAGTACTTC. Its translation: CASTTDREPYEQYF.

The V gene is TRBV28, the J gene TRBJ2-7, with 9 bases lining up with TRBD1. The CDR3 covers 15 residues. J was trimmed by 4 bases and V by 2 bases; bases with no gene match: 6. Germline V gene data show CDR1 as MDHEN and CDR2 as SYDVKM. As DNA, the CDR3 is TGTGCCAGCAGTTTACAGCCGGGACAGGGATACGAGCAGTACTTC. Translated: CASSLQPGQGYEQYF.

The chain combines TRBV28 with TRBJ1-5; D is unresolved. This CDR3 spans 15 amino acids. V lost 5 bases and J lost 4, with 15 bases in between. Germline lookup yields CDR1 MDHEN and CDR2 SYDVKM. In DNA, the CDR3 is TGTGCCAGCAGTCTCGGGAGGGCGGGAAATCAGCCCCAGCATTTT. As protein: CASSLGRAGNQPQHF.

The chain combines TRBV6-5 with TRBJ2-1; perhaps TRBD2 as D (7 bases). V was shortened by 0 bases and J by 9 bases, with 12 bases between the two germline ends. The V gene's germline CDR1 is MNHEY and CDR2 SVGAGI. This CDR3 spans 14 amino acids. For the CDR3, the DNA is TGTGCCAGCAGTTACTCGGGGGGGCGCGGTGAGCAGTTCTTC. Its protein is CASSYSGGRGEQFF.

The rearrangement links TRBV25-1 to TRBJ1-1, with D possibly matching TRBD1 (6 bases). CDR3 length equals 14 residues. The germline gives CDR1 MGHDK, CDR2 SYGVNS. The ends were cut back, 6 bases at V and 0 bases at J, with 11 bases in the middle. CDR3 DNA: TGTGCCAGCAGCCATGGGACATTGAACACTGAAGCTTTCTTT. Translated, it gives CASSHGTLNTEAFF.

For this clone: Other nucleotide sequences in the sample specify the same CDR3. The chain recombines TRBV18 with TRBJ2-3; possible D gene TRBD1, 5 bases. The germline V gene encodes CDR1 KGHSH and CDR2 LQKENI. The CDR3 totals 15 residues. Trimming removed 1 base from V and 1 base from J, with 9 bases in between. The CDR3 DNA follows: TGTGCCAGCTCACCACTGCAGGGTCGCACAGATACGCAGTATTTT. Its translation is CASSPLQGRTDTQYF.

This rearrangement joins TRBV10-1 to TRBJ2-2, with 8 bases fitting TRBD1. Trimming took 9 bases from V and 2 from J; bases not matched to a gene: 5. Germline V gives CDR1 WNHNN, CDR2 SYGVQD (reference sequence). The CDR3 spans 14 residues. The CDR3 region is CASQDRANTGELFF. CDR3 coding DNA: TGCGCCAGTCAGGACAGGGCCAACACCGGGGAGCTGTTTTTT.

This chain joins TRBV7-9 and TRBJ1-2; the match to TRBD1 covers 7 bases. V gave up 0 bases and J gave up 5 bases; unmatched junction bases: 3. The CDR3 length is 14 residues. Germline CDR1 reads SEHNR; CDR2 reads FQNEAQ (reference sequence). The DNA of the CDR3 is TGTGCCAGCAGCTTAGCCGACAGGGAATATGGCTACACCTTC. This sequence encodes CASSLADREYGYTF.

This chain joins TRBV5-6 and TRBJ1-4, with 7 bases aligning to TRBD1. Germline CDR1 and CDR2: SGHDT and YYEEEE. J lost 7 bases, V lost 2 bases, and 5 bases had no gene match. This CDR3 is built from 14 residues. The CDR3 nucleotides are TGTGCCAGCAGCTTAAGGGGGCTTGGTGAAAAACTGTTTTTT. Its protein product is CASSLRGLGEKLFF.

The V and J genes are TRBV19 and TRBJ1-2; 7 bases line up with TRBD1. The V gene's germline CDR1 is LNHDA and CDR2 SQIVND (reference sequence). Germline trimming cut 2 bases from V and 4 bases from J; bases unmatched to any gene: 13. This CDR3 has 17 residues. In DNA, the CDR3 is TGTGCCAGTAGTATAATGTTCATGGTGTCAGGGGGCTATGGCTACACCTTC. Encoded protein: CASSIMFMVSGGYGYTF.

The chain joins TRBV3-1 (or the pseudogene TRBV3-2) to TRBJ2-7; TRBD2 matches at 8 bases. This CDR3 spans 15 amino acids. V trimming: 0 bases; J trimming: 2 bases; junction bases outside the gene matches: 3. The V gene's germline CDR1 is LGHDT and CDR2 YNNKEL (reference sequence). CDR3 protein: CASSQDSGVAYEQYF. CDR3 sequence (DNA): TGTGCCAGCAGCCAAGATAGCGGGGTCGCCTACGAGCAGTACTTC.

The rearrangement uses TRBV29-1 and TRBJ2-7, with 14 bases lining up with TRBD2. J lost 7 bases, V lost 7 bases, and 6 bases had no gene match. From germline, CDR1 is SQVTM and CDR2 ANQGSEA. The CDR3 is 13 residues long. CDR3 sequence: CSAGLAGGGEQYF. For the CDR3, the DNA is TGCAGCGCCGGACTAGCGGGAGGCGGGGAGCAGTACTTC.

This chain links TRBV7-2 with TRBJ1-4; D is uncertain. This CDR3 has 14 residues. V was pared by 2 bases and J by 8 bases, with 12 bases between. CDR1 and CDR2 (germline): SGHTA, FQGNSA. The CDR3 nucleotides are TGTGCCAGCAGCTTAATCTCGACGGGAGAAAAACTGTTTTTT. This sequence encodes CASSLISTGEKLFF.

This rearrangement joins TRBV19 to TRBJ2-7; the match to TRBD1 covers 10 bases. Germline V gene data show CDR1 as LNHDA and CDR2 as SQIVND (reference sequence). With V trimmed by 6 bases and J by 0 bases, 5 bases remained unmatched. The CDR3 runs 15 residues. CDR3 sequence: CASRTRTGGSYEQYF. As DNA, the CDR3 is TGTGCCAGTAGAACTCGGACAGGGGGCTCCTACGAGCAGTACTTC.

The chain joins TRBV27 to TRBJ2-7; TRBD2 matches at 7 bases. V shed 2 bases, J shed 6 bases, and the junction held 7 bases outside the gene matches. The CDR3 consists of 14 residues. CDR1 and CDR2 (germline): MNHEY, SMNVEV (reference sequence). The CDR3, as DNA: TGTGCCAGCAGTTTAGGTCCGGGGAGGGGCGAGCAGTACTTC. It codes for CASSLGPGRGEQYF.

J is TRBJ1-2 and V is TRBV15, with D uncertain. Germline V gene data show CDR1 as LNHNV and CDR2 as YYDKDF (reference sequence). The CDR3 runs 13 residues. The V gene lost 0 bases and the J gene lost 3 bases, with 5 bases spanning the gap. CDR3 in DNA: TGTGCCACCAGCAGAGAGGGCTACTATGGCTACACCTTC. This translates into CATSREGYYGYTF.

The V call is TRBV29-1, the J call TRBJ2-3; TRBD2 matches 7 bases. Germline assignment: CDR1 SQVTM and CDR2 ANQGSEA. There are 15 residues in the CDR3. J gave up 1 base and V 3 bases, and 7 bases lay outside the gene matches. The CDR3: CSVEGGGRGTDTQYF. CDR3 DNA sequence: TGCAGCGTTGAGGGGGGGGGACGAGGCACAGATACGCAGTATTTT.

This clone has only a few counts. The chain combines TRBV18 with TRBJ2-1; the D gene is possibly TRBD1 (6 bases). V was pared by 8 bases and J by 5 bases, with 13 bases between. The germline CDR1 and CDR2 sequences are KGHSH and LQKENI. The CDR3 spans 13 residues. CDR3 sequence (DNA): TGTGCCAGCACCATTGGACAGCACAATGAGCAGTTCTTC. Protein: CASTIGQHNEQFF.

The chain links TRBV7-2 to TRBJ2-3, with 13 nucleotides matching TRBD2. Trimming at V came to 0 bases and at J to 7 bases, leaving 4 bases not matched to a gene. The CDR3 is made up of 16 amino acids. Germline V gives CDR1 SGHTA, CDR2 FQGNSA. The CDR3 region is CASSLALAGGANTQYF. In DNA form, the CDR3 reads TGTGCCAGCAGCTTAGCACTAGCGGGAGGGGCGAATACGCAGTATTTT.